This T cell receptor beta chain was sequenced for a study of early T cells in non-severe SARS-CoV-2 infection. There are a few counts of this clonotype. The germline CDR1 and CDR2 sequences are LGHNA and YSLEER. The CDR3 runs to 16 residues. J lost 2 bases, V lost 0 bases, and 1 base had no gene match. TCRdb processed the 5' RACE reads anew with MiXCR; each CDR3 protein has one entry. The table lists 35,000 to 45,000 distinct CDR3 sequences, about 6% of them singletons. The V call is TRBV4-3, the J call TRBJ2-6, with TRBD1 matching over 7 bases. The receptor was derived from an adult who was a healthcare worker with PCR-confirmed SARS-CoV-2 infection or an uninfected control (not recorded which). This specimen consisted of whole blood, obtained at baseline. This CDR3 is CASSQETGTGANVLTF. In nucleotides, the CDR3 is TGCGCCAGCAGCCAAGAGACAGGGACTGGGGCCAACGTCCTGACTTTC.